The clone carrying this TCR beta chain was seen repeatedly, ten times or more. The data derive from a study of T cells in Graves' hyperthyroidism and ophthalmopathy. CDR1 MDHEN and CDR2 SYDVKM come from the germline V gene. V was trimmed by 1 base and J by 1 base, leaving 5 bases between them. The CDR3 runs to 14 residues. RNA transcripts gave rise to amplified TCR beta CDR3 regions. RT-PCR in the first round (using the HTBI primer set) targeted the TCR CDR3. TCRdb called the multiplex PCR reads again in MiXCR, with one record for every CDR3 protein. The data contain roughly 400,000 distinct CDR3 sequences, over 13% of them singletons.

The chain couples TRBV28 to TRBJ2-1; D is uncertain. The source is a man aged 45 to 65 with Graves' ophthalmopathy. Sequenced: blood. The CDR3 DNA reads TGTGCCAGCAGTTTATTGGAGTCCTACAATGAGCAGTTCTTC. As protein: CASSLLESYNEQFF.